The 3 T cell receptor beta chains presented below share a single source sample, sequenced in a study of T cell repertoires in ileal Crohn's disease. The data were produced by immunoSEQ multiplex PCR, yet TCRdb's version contains in-frame clones alone and is incomplete. The data show roughly 9,200 clones, with around 79% seen just once and under 20% held by the top ten. Stated time point: neoterminal ileum biopsy at postoperative endoscopy, about 6 months after surgery. Sequences were obtained from ileal tissue. The receptors were gathered from an adult with Crohn's disease.

The chain carries TRBV5-1 and TRBJ1-1; D gene ambiguous. Deletions cut 6 bases from V and 4 bases from J, with 13 bases between. Germline-derived CDR1 and CDR2 are SGHRS and YFSETQ. The CDR3 is 13 amino acids. Here the CDR3 reads CASTPGSTTEAFF. CDR3 nucleotides: TGCGCCAGCACTCCCGGGAGCACCACTGAAGCTTTCTTT. Full variable domain (remainder filled in from reference TRBV5-1 and TRBJ1-1): KAGVTQTPRYLIKTRGQQVTLSCSPISGHRSVSWYQQTPGQGLQFLFEYFSETQRNKGNFPGRFSGRQFSNSRSEMNVSTLELGDSALYLCASTPGSTTEAFFGQGTRLTVV.

The chain uses TRBV5-3 and TRBJ1-2; D may be TRBD1 (6 bases). TRBV5-3 is an ORF, and what it does is uncertain. V was shortened by 4 bases and J by 4 bases, with 11 bases between the two germline ends. This CDR3 contains 13 residues. The CDR3 reads CARSQGRGYGYTF. Written as DNA, the CDR3 is TGTGCCAGAAGCCAGGGGCGCGGCTATGGCTACACCTTC.

The chain carries TRBV6-5 and TRBJ1-2, with TRBD1 matching over 10 bases. The CDR3 length is 15 residues. Trimming took 3 bases from V and 6 from J; bases not matched to a gene: 7. The V gene's germline CDR1 is MNHEY and CDR2 SVGAGI. The CDR3 is CASSYMGTGENGYTF. CDR3 nucleotides: TGTGCCAGCAGTTATATGGGGACAGGGGAGAATGGCTACACCTTC.